The 19 T cell receptor beta chains below come from one sample, sequenced in a study of shared T cell receptors in the human thymus. Repertoires were generated with immunoSEQ multiplex PCR, while TCRdb's copy carries only in-frame clones and drops some. The top ten clones hold roughly 0.013% of a sample with over 450,000 clones, roughly 74% of them seen once. A further study also used this sample, focusing on human thymus T cells.

Sequenced: thymocytes. The source of these receptors is a boy in the first two years of life with a congenital heart defect.

This clone has more than one count but fewer than ten. This chain joins TRBV6-5 and TRBJ1-4, with D perhaps matching TRBD1 (6 bases). This CDR3 region has 16 residues. Trimming pared 4 bases from V and 5 bases from J, leaving 17 bases between. In germline, CDR1 is MNHEY, CDR2 SVGAGI. In DNA form, the CDR3 reads TGTGCCAGCAGTTCCCCCCCACAGGGTCCAAATGAAAAACTGTTTTTT. Encoded protein: CASSSPPQGPNEKLFF.

The V and J genes are TRBV7-2 and TRBJ2-2; D perhaps matches TRBD2 (5 bases). The CDR3 contains 15 residues. Deletions cut 5 bases from V and 6 bases from J, with 16 bases between. Germline CDR1 SGHTA, CDR2 FQGNSA. The CDR3 is CASSPKGKGAGELFF. In DNA form, the CDR3 reads TGTGCCAGCAGCCCAAAAGGGAAGGGAGCCGGGGAGCTGTTTTTT.

This clone was found once. The genes are TRBV10-3 and TRBJ2-1; TRBD2 matches 10 bases. The length of the CDR3 is 15 residues. J lost 10 bases, V lost 4 bases, and 10 bases had no gene match. CDR1 and CDR2 from the germline V gene are ENHRY and SYGVKD. CDR3 protein: CAISGGLAGAGEQFF. CDR3 DNA sequence: TGTGCCATCAGTGGGGGGCTAGCGGGAGCGGGAGAGCAGTTCTTC.

This clone has just one count. The DNA of the CDR3 is TGTGCCACCGGGAGGCGCCCCTACGAGCAGTACTTC. It specifies CATGRRPYEQYF. The chain has TRBV15 and TRBJ2-7; tentative D call: TRBD2 (6 bases). This CDR3 is 12 amino acids long. The V gene's germline CDR1 is LNHNV and CDR2 YYDKDF (reference sequence). Between the trimmed V and J ends, which lost 8 bases and 2 bases, there was a span of 10 bases.

The rearrangement joins TRBV4-1 to TRBJ1-5, with TRBD1 identical over 8 bases. The V gene's germline CDR1 is MGHRA and CDR2 YSYEKL. The V and J ends lost 1 base and 2 bases, in that order; junction bases with no gene match: 16. The CDR3 totals 20 residues. The CDR3 sequence: CASSQVLEAGDRSGNQPQHF. The CDR3 DNA sequence: TGCGCCAGCAGCCAAGTTCTAGAGGCTGGGGACAGGTCGGGCAATCAGCCCCAGCATTTT.

This clone appeared a few times. The chain combines TRBV13 with TRBJ2-7; 10 bases are shared with TRBD1. The germline V gene has CDR1 PRHDT and CDR2 FYEKMQ (reference sequence). With 7 bases clipped from V and 4 bases from J, the junction kept 10 bases outside the gene matches. The CDR3 is made up of 15 amino acids. As DNA, the CDR3 is TGTGCCAGCACGTCAAGGGACAGGGGCGAATACGAGCAGTACTTC. It translates to CASTSRDRGEYEQYF.

The J gene is TRBJ2-2, the V gene TRBV18, with 10 bases identical to TRBD2. The CDR3 sequence is 16 residues long. Trimming at V came to 3 bases and at J to 2 bases, leaving 3 bases not matched to a gene. Germline CDR1 is KGHSH and CDR2 is LQKENI. DNA of the CDR3: TGTGCCAGCTCACCCGGACTAGCGGCTAACACCGGGGAGCTGTTTTTT. This gives the protein CASSPGLAANTGELFF.

V is TRBV11-2 and J is TRBJ2-5; weak D call: TRBD2 (6 bases). The CDR3 extends over 17 amino acids. CDR1 is SGHAT, CDR2 FQNNGV, per germline. Trimming left V 4 bases short and J 1 base short, with 19 bases between. The CDR3 DNA is TGTGCCAGCAGCTCCCCCGGGCGGGACCCCCTCCAAGAGACCCAGTACTTC. It codes for CASSSPGRDPLQETQYF. The variable domain in full, with the rest retrieved from reference TRBV11-2 and TRBJ2-5, is EAGVAQSPRYKIIEKRQSVAFWCNPISGHATLYWYQQILGQGPKLLIQFQNNGVVDDSQLPKDRFSAERLKGVDSTLKIQPAKLEDSAVYLCASSSPGRDPLQETQYFGPGTRLLVL.

This chain joins TRBV30 and TRBJ2-5, with D unresolved. Per germline, CDR1 GTSNPN and CDR2 SVGIG (reference sequence). CDR3 length: 17 residues. Trimming pared 2 bases from V and 0 bases from J, leaving 19 bases between. For the CDR3, the DNA is TGTGCCTGGAGTCCCGGAAGTAGAGGAGTGAACCAAGAGACCCAGTACTTC. Translation: CAWSPGSRGVNQETQYF.

This rearrangement joins TRBV10-3 to TRBJ2-2, with 13 bases aligning to TRBD2. Unmatched junction bases numbered 14, after V lost 6 bases and J lost 4 bases. CDR3 size: 19 residues. CDR1 and CDR2 (germline): ENHRY, SYGVKD. The CDR3 nucleotides are TGTGCCATCAGCGACCATACCGGGACTAGCGGGAAGGCCACCGGGGAGCTGTTTTTT. This translates into CAISDHTGTSGKATGELFF.

CDR3 sequence: CASSQDARGHEQYF. In DNA form, the CDR3 reads TGCGCCAGCAGCCAAGATGCGCGAGGGCACGAGCAGTACTTC. The V and J genes are TRBV4-1 and TRBJ2-7; tentatively, D is TRBD2 (5 bases). The CDR3 loop spans 14 amino acids. The V gene lost 0 bases and the J gene lost 5 bases, with 11 bases spanning the gap. Germline CDR1 is MGHRA and CDR2 is YSYEKL.

The gene calls are TRBV7-9 and TRBJ1-1, with TRBD1 identical over 7 bases. The ends lost 3 bases at V and 4 bases at J; junction bases unmatched: 20. Germline values: CDR1 SEHNR, CDR2 FQNEAQ (reference sequence). This CDR3 region has 19 residues. CDR3 in amino acids: CASSFFLGTALGVGTEAFF. CDR3 DNA: TGTGCCAGCAGCTTCTTCCTTGGGACAGCTCTCGGGGTGGGCACTGAAGCTTTCTTT.

The rearrangement links TRBV23-1 to TRBJ2-5, with D possibly being TRBD2 (7 bases). TRBV23-1 is treated as an ORF (open reading frame) with a function not yet certain. Trimming stripped 1 base from V and 4 bases from J, with 19 bases between. This CDR3 is 17 amino acids long. The CDR3 here is CASSQLGAAGTSETQYF. CDR3 DNA: TGCGCCAGCAGTCAATTGGGGGCAGCGGGAACGTCAGAGACCCAGTACTTC.

V gene TRBV5-4 combines with J gene TRBJ2-1, with 9 positions matching TRBD2. CDR3 length: 13 residues. After removal of 7 bases from V and 5 bases from J, the junction contained 4 bases not matched to a gene. Germline loops: CDR1 SGHNT, CDR2 YYREEE (reference sequence). CDR3 sequence reads: CASWASGNNEQFF. The CDR3 nucleotides are TGTGCCAGCTGGGCTAGCGGGAACAATGAGCAGTTCTTC.

The chain employs TRBV11-2 and TRBJ1-4; D ambiguous. V lost 5 bases to trimming and J lost 8 bases, with 9 bases between them. The CDR3 contains 12 residues. Per the germline V gene, CDR1 is SGHAT and CDR2 is FQNNGV. CDR3 sequence: CASSLDGEKLFF. For the CDR3, the DNA is TGTGCCAGCAGCCTCGACGGGGAAAAACTGTTTTTT.

This chain uses TRBV5-4 with TRBJ1-1, with no clear D. This CDR3 contains 13 residues. CDR1 is SGHNT, CDR2 YYREEE, per germline (reference sequence). V was trimmed by 2 bases and J by 1 base, leaving 6 bases between them. CDR3 protein: CASSFRQNTEAFF. CDR3 sequence (DNA): TGTGCCAGCAGCTTCAGGCAGAACACTGAAGCTTTCTTT.

The chain links TRBV25-1 to TRBJ2-5, with 7 positions matching TRBD2. The CDR3 sequence is 14 residues long. J was trimmed by 7 bases and V by 5 bases; bases with no gene match: 10. Per germline, CDR1 MGHDK and CDR2 SYGVNS. The CDR3 region is CASSPGGGLGTQYF. CDR3 nucleotide sequence: TGTGCCAGCAGTCCTGGGGGGGGATTGGGGACCCAGTACTTC.

The chain recombines TRBV21-1 with TRBJ2-1; the table's D call TRBD2 went unverified against the DNA. TRBV21-1 counts as a pseudogene. The length of the CDR3 is 15 residues. The CDR3 region has the DNA TGTGCCAGCAGGGTCGGACTAGCGGGAGAAGATGAGCAGTTCTTC. As protein: CASRVGLAGEDEQFF.

The count of this clone is one. J is TRBJ1-2 and V is TRBV28; 7 bases are a match to TRBD1. The CDR3 has 13 residues. V shed 6 bases and J 4 bases; nucleotides not matched to a gene: 5. Germline-derived CDR1 and CDR2 are MDHEN and SYDVKM. The CDR3 bases are TGTGCCAGCAGCGTGGGACAGTGCTATGGCTACACCTTC. This translates into CASSVGQCYGYTF.